This T cell receptor beta chain was sequenced during a study of Ad26.COV2.S vaccination and SARS-CoV-2 variants. Study details: Doses of Ad26.COV2.S were injected into muscle once or twice, 56 days apart.

With 4 bases clipped from V and 3 bases from J, the junction kept 3 bases outside the gene matches. Germline V gene data show CDR1 as SGDLS and CDR2 as YYNGEE. This CDR3 contains 13 residues. Treatment defined: around 19 received Ad26.COV2.S at low or high dose, single or two shots; roughly five received placebo; per-sample allocation not given. Day 63 after the first injection of vaccine or placebo was the sampling time. TCRdb's copy holds only in-frame clones and misses some; the assay was immunoSEQ multiplex PCR. The sample lists hundreds of thousands of clones; roughly 90% were seen once. The V gene is TRBV9, the J gene TRBJ1-1, with 7 bases that match TRBD1. Sequenced here: peripheral blood, sampled in a trial of Ad26.COV2.S vaccine versus placebo. This TCR was recovered from a person between 18 and 65 years old who received the Ad26.COV2.S COVID-19 vaccine or a placebo. CDR3 DNA sequence: TGTGCCAGCAGCCCAGGGACAGACACTGAAGCTTTCTTT. Its protein is CASSPGTDTEAFF.